The 14 T cell receptor beta chains listed next were all sequenced from one sample in a study of shared clonotypes between healthy human individuals. TCRdb keeps only in-frame clones here, not all; method: immunoSEQ multiplex PCR. The sample comprises around 690,000 clones, 80% to 95% of which are singletons, and 34% rests with the top ten. The sample consisted of memory CD8+ T cells from PBMCs. Subset given: CD45RO+ cells pooled with CCR7-negative TemRA cells. The receptors were gathered from a young man in good health. Some clones in this sample may be carry-over from other donors' samples.

The chain couples TRBV7-6 to TRBJ2-2; 14 positions match TRBD2. CDR3 length: 18 residues. Germline CDR1 is SGHVS and CDR2 is FNYEAQ. Losses at the gene ends were 5 bases for V and 7 bases for J; bases not matched to a gene: 12. In nucleotides, the CDR3 is TGTGCCAGCAGCGTCGGACTAGCGGGAGGAAGGTCCCACGGGGAGCTGTTTTTT. It translates to CASSVGLAGGRSHGELFF.

This clone appeared a single time. V usage is TRBV5-6 and J usage is TRBJ1-1; D remains ambiguous. Trimming shortened V by 2 bases and J by 0 bases, and 8 bases separated the two germline ends. This CDR3 is built from 14 residues. Per the germline V gene, CDR1 is SGHDT and CDR2 is YYEEEE. The CDR3 sequence is CASSLVPLNTEAFF. CDR3 DNA: TGTGCCAGCAGCTTAGTCCCCCTGAACACTGAAGCTTTCTTT.

V usage is TRBV5-6 and J usage is TRBJ2-1; the D is unclear. Between the trimmed V and J ends, which lost 3 bases and 6 bases, there was a span of 7 bases. The CDR3 totals 12 residues. The germline gives CDR1 SGHDT, CDR2 YYEEEE. The CDR3 spells CASSSLSNEQFF. Here the CDR3 DNA reads TGTGCCAGCAGCTCTCTAAGCAATGAGCAGTTCTTC.

The chain uses TRBV29-1 and TRBJ2-1, with 7 bases fitting TRBD2. Trimming took 1 base from V and 2 from J; bases not matched to a gene: 8. From germline, CDR1 is SQVTM and CDR2 ANQGSEA. CDR3 length: 16 amino acids. The CDR3 DNA is TGCAGCGTTGAAGGTTGGGAGGGAAGACCCTACAATGAGCAGTTCTTC. Residues: CSVEGWEGRPYNEQFF.

As regards this clone: Other DNA sequences in this specimen translate into the identical CDR3. The chain is built from TRBV5-1 and TRBJ2-7; 9 nucleotides match TRBD1. Germline CDR1 SGHRS, CDR2 YFSETQ. V was clipped by 3 bases and J by 4 bases; unmatched bases: 5. The CDR3 extends over 14 amino acids. This chain's CDR3 is CASSWGQGAYEQYF. The DNA for the CDR3 is TGCGCCAGCAGCTGGGGACAGGGTGCATACGAGCAGTACTTC. Full variable domain (missing parts from reference TRBV5-1 and TRBJ2-7): KAGVTQTPRYLIKTRGQQVTLSCSPISGHRSVSWYQQTPGQGLQFLFEYFSETQRNKGNFPGRFSGRQFSNSRSEMNVSTLELGDSALYLCASSWGQGAYEQYFGPGTRLTVT.

This clone was detected only once. V usage is TRBV5-1 and J usage is TRBJ1-1; D possibly corresponds to TRBD1 (5 bases). In germline, CDR1 is SGHRS, CDR2 YFSETQ. V dropped 1 base and J dropped 3 bases, with 10 bases sitting between them. The CDR3 covers 14 residues. In nucleotides, the CDR3 is TGCGCCAGCAGCTTGCGATTGACAGACACTGAAGCTTTCTTT. It is translated as CASSLRLTDTEAFF.

The genes are TRBV2 and TRBJ2-1; D not resolved. V was shortened by 8 bases and J by 6 bases, with 20 bases between the two germline ends. The germline CDR1 and CDR2 sequences are SNHLY and FYNNEI. The CDR3 has 15 residues. CDR3 DNA sequence: TGTGCCAGCCAGGCCAATGGGCAGAAACTCAATGAGCAGTTCTTC. This sequence encodes CASQANGQKLNEQFF.

The genes are TRBV6-6 and TRBJ2-1; D is uncertain. The CDR3 is 13 residues long. Trimming removed 7 bases at V and 0 bases at J, with 7 bases between. CDR1 is MNHNY, CDR2 SVGAGI, per germline (reference sequence). The CDR3 loop is CASTPSSYNEQFF. The CDR3 DNA follows: TGTGCCAGCACGCCGAGCTCCTACAATGAGCAGTTCTTC.

CDR3 in DNA: TGTGCCAGCAGGCAGAATGAAAAACTGTTTTTT. Protein sequence: CASRQNEKLFF. The chain links TRBV27 to TRBJ1-4; D is undetermined. Between the trimmed V and J ends, which lost 6 bases and 5 bases, there was a span of 4 bases. Germline CDR1 is MNHEY and CDR2 is SMNVEV (reference sequence). The length of the CDR3 is 11 residues.

The chain uses TRBV9 and TRBJ2-7; 9 bases map to TRBD1. The trim removed 4 bases at V and 8 bases at J, leaving 13 bases unmatched. Germline assignment: CDR1 SGDLS and CDR2 YYNGEE. This CDR3 has 15 amino acids. CDR3 DNA sequence: TGTGCCAGCAGCCCAGGGGGACAGGGCTATTTTAAGCAGTACTTC. It translates to CASSPGGQGYFKQYF. Full variable domain (rest looked up from reference TRBV9 and TRBJ2-7): DSGVTQTPKHLITATGQRVTLRCSPRSGDLSVYWYQQSLDQGLQFLIQYYNGEERAKGNILERFSAQQFPDLHSELNLSSLELGDSALYFCASSPGGQGYFKQYFGPGTRLTVT.

In regard to this clone: The same CDR3 is also encoded by other DNA sequences in this sample. The gene calls are TRBV7-9 and TRBJ2-1; 12 bases are shared with TRBD2. Germline lookup yields CDR1 SEHNR and CDR2 FQNEAQ (reference sequence). V trimming: 3 bases; J trimming: 5 bases; junction bases outside the gene matches: 2. CDR3 length: 15 residues. The CDR3 nucleotides are TGTGCCAGCAGCTTTCGACTAGCGGGAGACAATGAGCAGTTCTTC. Protein product: CASSFRLAGDNEQFF. Together with reference TRBV7-9 and TRBJ2-1, the CDR3 gives the full variable domain: DTGVSQNPRHKITKRGQNVTFRCDPISEHNRLYWYRQTLGQGPEFLTYFQNEAQLEKSRLLSDRFSAERPKGSFSTLEIQRTEQGDSAMYLCASSFRLAGDNEQFFGPGTRLTVL.

Only one count was recorded for this clone. This rearrangement joins TRBV2 to TRBJ2-1, with TRBD1 matching 7 bases. Looked up from germline, CDR1 is SNHLY and CDR2 is FYNNEI. CDR3 length: 16 residues. V was pared by 0 bases and J by 2 bases, with 4 bases of the junction left unmatched. CDR3 DNA: TGTGCCAGCAGTGAAGCAAAGGGACAGACCTACAATGAGCAGTTCTTC. It specifies CASSEAKGQTYNEQFF.

In this sample, this clone turned up a few times. The gene calls are TRBV7-8 and TRBJ2-7; TRBD1 might be the D (6 bases). The V and J ends lost 3 bases and 6 bases respectively, with 12 bases between them. This CDR3 comprises 13 residues. Germline assignment: CDR1 SGHVS and CDR2 FQNEAQ. CDR3 bases: TGTGCCAGCAGCTTTACAGGGATCGGCGAGCAGTACTTC. Encoded protein: CASSFTGIGEQYF.

V is TRBV28 and J is TRBJ2-3; D is unresolved. Trimming cost V 8 bases and J 5 bases, with 5 bases left between them. Germline CDR1 and CDR2: MDHEN and SYDVKM. CDR3 size: 10 residues. CDR3 protein: CASGVDTQYF. CDR3 bases: TGTGCCAGCGGGGTAGATACGCAGTATTTT.